This is a list of T cell receptor beta chains from one sample in a study of molecular identifiers for immune sequencing clone quantification. TCRdb passed the PCR reads through MiXCR, listing each CDR3 protein once. Of over 300,000 distinct CDR3 sequences listed, 24% were seen once; the top ten hold about 0.7%. The sample comprised naive CD8+ T cells from blood, with Jurkat cell RNA spiked in. The receptors here all came from a human donor in good health. Some libraries in this study had Jurkat cell RNA spiked in. CDR3s include the opening cysteine and the closing phenylalanine or tryptophan. Size tells how often a clone was seen (once, few, many) or the class of an expanded clone, and some rows leave it out.

TRBJ2-3	few	TRBV2	CASSGTPDQPTDTQYF
TRBJ2-4	many	TRBV5-5	CASSLTSGRGLAKNIQYF
TRBJ2-7	few	TRBV20-1	CGARPLTPTSGGYQQYF
TRBJ1-5	few	TRBV7-9	CASSPLGVGSNQPQHF
TRBJ2-1	many	TRBV12-3/TRBV12-4	CASSLAQSWEQFF
TRBJ2-3	-	TRBV10-3	CATSGGPSNTQYF
TRBJ1-1	many	TRBV6-5	CASSYYGGLNTEAFF
TRBJ1-1	many	TRBV20-1	CSAYRQETNTEAFF
TRBJ2-7	many	TRBV29-1	CSALPGQGRGEQYF
TRBJ2-7	-	TRBV25-1	CASSGPRTHYEQYF
TRBJ1-3	-	TRBV2	CASTGAGGGTGNTIYF
TRBJ2-5	many	TRBV4-3	CASSQDLAYQETQYF
TRBJ2-3	-	TRBV27	CASSLGVSGSTDTQYF
TRBJ2-5	many	TRBV7-8	CASSPSVVVQETQYF
TRBJ2-3	many	TRBV7-9	CASSPSVGLTDTQYF
TRBJ1-1	-	TRBV30	CARSAGTEAFF
TRBJ2-5	few	TRBV24-1	CATSVEEDKRAQYF
TRBJ2-2	many	TRBV7-9	CASSPLNTGELFF
TRBJ2-7	many	TRBV6-6	CASSYSQGGSYEQYF
TRBJ2-7	many	TRBV28	CASSLFARAYEQYF
TRBJ2-3	-	TRBV27	CASGLLADTQYF
TRBJ2-3	many	TRBV7-6	CASSLVSQTDTQYF
TRBJ1-5	-	TRBV5-5	CASSLEGNQPKHF
TRBJ2-7	-	TRBV7-9	CASSSSGTSGIRSGYEQYF
TRBJ2-6	many	TRBV29-1	CSVTTVARSGANVLTF
TRBJ2-2	many	TRBV5-4	CASSFETGELFF
TRBJ1-5	-	TRBV28	CASSKQGRRRPQHF